This T cell receptor (beta chain) was recovered during a study of human T cells and chemical hapten exposure. About the study: An area of 2 cm by less than 2.5 cm on upper inner arm skin received 2% DPC for sensitization. Small pooled library volume differences mainly caused per-sample TCR yield variation.

TCRdb itself ran the RACE reads through MiXCR, one entry per CDR3 protein. The sample includes 190,000 or so distinct CDR3 sequences, 24% of them seen just once. Time point denoted: patch test 3, about 24 weeks after DPC sensitization. Treatment denoted: therapeutic diphenylcyclopropenone sensitization with weekly scalp DPC. Researchers sampled blood before each patch test went on. Deletions cut 7 bases from V and 5 bases from J, with 14 bases between. The CDR3 is made up of 13 amino acids. In its sample, this clonotype was seen a few times. Its specificity is unknown. General study results and limits: It should be noted that donors had alopecia, so their immune response may differ from healthy people's.

The rearrangement links TRBV12-3 or TRBV12-4 to TRBJ1-1; D uncertain. The sequence was obtained from a woman aged 40-49 years with alopecia areata. Some clones in this sample may be carry-over from other donors' samples. Here the sequenced sample was whole blood, taken in connection with sensitization to the hapten diphenylcyclopropenone (DPC). The CDR3 coding sequence is TGTGCCAGCACCGCGAGTCCCCGAACTGAAGCTTTCTTT. Protein product: CASTASPRTEAFF.